This T cell receptor (beta chain) was retrieved from a study of radiation and T cells in renal cell carcinoma. Study findings and constraints: From baseline, blood top tumor clonotypes peaked at 2 weeks post-radiation. Pretreatment tumor biopsies were lacking, so baseline clonotypes are unknown.

Indicated time point: baseline pretreatment blood. Treatment denoted: 15 Gy SBRT to primary tumor, nephrectomy 4 weeks later. Blood was sampled at baseline, 2 weeks and 4 weeks after SBRT. This renal cell carcinoma was of the clear cell type. Of note for this clone: Its antigen is unknown.

The assay was immunoSEQ multiplex PCR, and TCRdb's table has in-frame clones only and misses some. The table lists about 140,000 clones, 75% to 90% of them singletons, with approximately 22% in the top ten. Between the trimmed V and J ends, which lost 1 base and 7 bases, there was a span of 5 bases. The CDR3 spans 12 residues. CDR1 SGHTA and CDR2 FQGNSA come from the germline V gene. The chain carries TRBV7-2 and TRBJ1-5; no reliable D call. Sequenced material: blood, taken from a patient whose treatment included radiotherapy and nephrectomy. This TCR was sampled from a woman in her 50s with renal cell carcinoma. In nucleotides, the CDR3 is TGTGCCAGCAGCTTAGATGGGCAGCCCCAGCATTTT. Its translation: CASSLDGQPQHF.